The 3 T cell receptor beta chains below come from one sample, sequenced in a study of shared clonotypes between healthy human individuals. TCRdb's table, derived via immunoSEQ multiplex PCR, lists solely in-frame clones and lacks some. The repertoire holds roughly 2 million clones, with approximately 96% as singletons. The sequenced sample consisted of naive CD4+ T cells sorted from blood. The subset here: CD45RA+ positively selected. All receptors come from a young man in good health.

About this clone: Other DNA sequences from this sample encode an identical CDR3 as well. The gene calls are TRBV19 and TRBJ1-4; D possibly corresponds to TRBD1 (6 bases). The CDR3 sequence is 14 residues long. Germline values: CDR1 LNHDA, CDR2 SQIVND (reference sequence). Trimming removed 5 bases at V and 1 base at J, with 8 bases between. CDR3 loop: CASSLQGTNEKLFF. DNA of the CDR3: TGTGCCAGTAGTCTACAGGGAACTAATGAAAAACTGTTTTTT. Full variable domain (rest looked up from reference TRBV19 and TRBJ1-4): DGGITQSPKYLFRKEGQNVTLSCEQNLNHDAMYWYRQDPGQGLRLIYYSQIVNDFQKGDIAEGYSVSREKKESFPLTVTSAQKNPTAFYLCASSLQGTNEKLFFGSGTQLSVL.

The J gene is TRBJ2-5, the V gene TRBV4-1, with 10 bases aligning to TRBD1. Unmatched junction bases numbered 11, after V lost 4 bases and J lost 6 bases. This CDR3 spans 16 amino acids. From germline, CDR1 is MGHRA and CDR2 YSYEKL. In DNA form, the CDR3 reads TGCGCCAGCAGCCCTGCCCCTGGGACAGGGGCTCAGACCCAGTACTTC. This sequence encodes CASSPAPGTGAQTQYF.

The genes are TRBV9 and TRBJ1-2; 7 positions agree with TRBD1. The trim removed 2 bases at V and 4 bases at J, leaving 8 bases unmatched. This CDR3 spans 15 amino acids. Germline V lookup: CDR1 SGDLS, CDR2 YYNGEE. Here the CDR3 DNA reads TGTGCCAGCAGCGTGACGGGACAGCCCGTCTATGGCTACACCTTC. Amino acids: CASSVTGQPVYGYTF.